This TCR beta chain appears in the sequencing data of a study of blood T cell repertoires in COVID-19. Study information: Sites in the United States, Italy and Spain provided acute and convalescent COVID-19 samples. From T cells, B-cell-depleted T cells, or PBMCs came the material, which was cDNA or gDNA.

Per the original methods: Amplified reference gene primers provided the basis for estimating nucleated cell counts. Measured with immunoSEQ multiplex PCR; TCRdb has only the in-frame clones, and not every one. The DNA was the basis for D and trimming; V, J and clone size are from that table. The sample lists about 240,000 clones, roughly 79% seen once, with around 7.5% in the top ten. This clone has just a few counts. Sequenced sample: peripheral blood. This clonotype was sampled from a woman at least 80 years old with COVID-19, enrolled during active disease.

CDR3 region: CASSLLGGSYTEAFF. In DNA, the CDR3 is TGCGCCAGCAGCCTCTTAGGGGGTTCGTACACTGAAGCTTTCTTT. The rearrangement uses TRBV5-1 and TRBJ1-1; maybe TRBD1 (6 bases). This CDR3 region has 15 residues. V was pared by 4 bases and J by 3 bases, with 16 bases between. Germline-derived CDR1 and CDR2 are SGHRS and YFSETQ.